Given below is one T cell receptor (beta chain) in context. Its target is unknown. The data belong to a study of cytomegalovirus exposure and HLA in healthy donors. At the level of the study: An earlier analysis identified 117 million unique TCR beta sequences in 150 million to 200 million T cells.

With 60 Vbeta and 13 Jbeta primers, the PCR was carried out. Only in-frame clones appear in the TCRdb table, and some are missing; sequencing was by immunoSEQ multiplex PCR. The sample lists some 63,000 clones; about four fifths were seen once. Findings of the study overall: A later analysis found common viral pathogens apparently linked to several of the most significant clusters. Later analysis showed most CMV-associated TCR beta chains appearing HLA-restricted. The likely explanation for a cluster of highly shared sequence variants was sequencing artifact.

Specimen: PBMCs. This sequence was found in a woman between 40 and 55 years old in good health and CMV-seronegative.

CDR3 in DNA: TGTGCCAGCAGCCAGACTAGCGGGATGGGCACCGGGGAGCTGTTTTTT. Amino acid sequence: CASSQTSGMGTGELFF. The genes are TRBV11-2 and TRBJ2-2, with TRBD2 identical over 11 bases. This CDR3 has 16 residues. The junction had 6 bases not matched to a gene; V was cut back by 5 bases and J by 4 bases. Germline V CDR1 and CDR2: SGHAT, FQNNGV.